The rows below give T cell receptor beta chains drawn from one sample of a study of blood T cell repertoires in COVID-19. Generated by immunoSEQ multiplex PCR, the TCRdb table keeps only in-frame clones and is missing some. The table shows about 68,000 clones, with about 80% occurring only once. Sequencing used peripheral blood. The receptors stem from an older man with acute or convalescent COVID-19. Each CDR3 is given without its conserved first and last residue.

TRBV6-5	13	TRBJ1-5	ASRRQGRGNQPQH
TRBV3-1/TRBV3-2	11	TRBJ2-1	ASSQDSRNEQF
TRBV7-2	15	TRBJ1-5	ASSCHRTGESNQPQH
TRBV18	11	TRBJ1-2	ASSPLADYGYT
TRBV15	14	TRBJ1-2	ATSRDRGGKYYGYT
TRBV12-1	19	TRBJ2-3	ASSFEYGRGDREWCIDTQY
TRBV19	16	TRBJ2-3	ASSITPPGQGFTDTQY
TRBV29-1	12	TRBJ1-2	SVQSYRGLYGYT
TRBV10-3	12	TRBJ2-1	AISQGGSYNEQF
TRBV27	15	TRBJ2-7	ASSLSRLAGVSYEQY
TRBV6-2/TRBV6-3	12	TRBJ1-1	ASSSGHSNTEAF
TRBV7-9	12	TRBJ1-2	ASSHPDRAYGYT
TRBV3-1/TRBV3-2	11	TRBJ1-4	ASSQEGPKKLF
TRBV7-2	13	TRBJ2-1	ASSQLAGSYNEQF
TRBV5-1	15	TRBJ2-5	ASSLEDEREAGETQY
TRBV24-1	12	TRBJ1-1	ATTGTGTDTEAF
TRBV23-1	13	TRBJ1-1	ASSQLPTVSTEAF
TRBV10-2	10	TRBJ2-3	ASSQLREAQY
TRBV28	13	TRBJ2-1	ASSSQGGGYNEQF
TRBV4-2	12	TRBJ1-6	ASSPTGTGSPLH
TRBV6-5	12	TRBJ1-2	ASRGSPSAYGYT
TRBV7-2	12	TRBJ1-1	ASSLAGGNTEAF
TRBV9	13	TRBJ2-5	ASSLSGAGSETQY
TRBV28	11	TRBJ1-6	ASTGQGNSPLH
TRBV2	15	TRBJ1-5	ASSELPKTGPNQPQH
TRBV18	18	TRBJ2-1	ASSPFGTDNLAGGHNEQF
TRBV5-1	14	TRBJ2-3	ASSVLGRGDTDTQY
TRBV9	14	TRBJ1-1	ASSVLDREWNTEAF
TRBV28	12	TRBJ1-5	ASSLRESNQPQH
TRBV7-2	15	TRBJ1-5	ASSLSGTPYSNQPQH
TRBV29-1	14	TRBJ2-7	SAIHMGGRAVHEQY
TRBV6-4	12	TRBJ1-1	ASRHRIMNTEAF
TRBV18	12	TRBJ2-7	ASSEADRRYEQY
TRBV28	14	TRBJ2-2	ASSLPTTGRHGELF
TRBV7-9	14	TRBJ1-5	ASSSATGGGNQPQH
TRBV3-1/TRBV3-2	14	TRBJ2-2	ASSRRGLANTGELF
TRBV27	13	TRBJ2-2	ASRAGGRNTGELF
TRBV28	14	TRBJ1-5	ASSFSAGTGNQPQH
TRBV19	13	TRBJ2-1	ASTLTSGGYNEQF